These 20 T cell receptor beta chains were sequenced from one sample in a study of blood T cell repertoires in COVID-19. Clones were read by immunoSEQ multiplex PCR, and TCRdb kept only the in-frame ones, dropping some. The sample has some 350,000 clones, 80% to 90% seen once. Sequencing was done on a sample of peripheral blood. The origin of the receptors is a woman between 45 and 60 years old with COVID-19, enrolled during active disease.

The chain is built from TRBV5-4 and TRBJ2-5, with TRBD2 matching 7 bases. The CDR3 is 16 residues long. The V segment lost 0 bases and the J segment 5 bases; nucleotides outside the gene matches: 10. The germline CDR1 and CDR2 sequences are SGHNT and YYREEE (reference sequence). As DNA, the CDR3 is TGTGCCAGCAGCTTGGGCGCGGGGGATCGCCGGGAGACCCAGTACTTC. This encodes CASSLGAGDRRETQYF.

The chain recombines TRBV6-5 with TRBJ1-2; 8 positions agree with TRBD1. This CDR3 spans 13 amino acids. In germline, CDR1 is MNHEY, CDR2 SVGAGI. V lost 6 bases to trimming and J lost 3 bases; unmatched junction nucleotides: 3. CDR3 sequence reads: CASSVDRDYGYTF. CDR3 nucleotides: TGTGCCAGCAGCGTGGACAGGGACTATGGCTACACCTTC.

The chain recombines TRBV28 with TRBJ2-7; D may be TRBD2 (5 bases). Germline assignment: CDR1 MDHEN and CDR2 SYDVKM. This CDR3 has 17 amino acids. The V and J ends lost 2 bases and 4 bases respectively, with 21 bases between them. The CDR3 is CASSLVTMLRGLYEQYF. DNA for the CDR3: TGTGCCAGCAGTTTAGTCACGATGCTTCGGGGTTTATACGAGCAGTACTTC. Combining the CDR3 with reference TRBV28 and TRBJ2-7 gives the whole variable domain DVKVTQSSRYLVKRTGEKVFLECVQDMDHENMFWYRQDPGLGLRLIYFSYDVKMKEKGDIPEGYSVSREKKERFSLILESASTNQTSMYLCASSLVTMLRGLYEQYFGPGTRLTVT.

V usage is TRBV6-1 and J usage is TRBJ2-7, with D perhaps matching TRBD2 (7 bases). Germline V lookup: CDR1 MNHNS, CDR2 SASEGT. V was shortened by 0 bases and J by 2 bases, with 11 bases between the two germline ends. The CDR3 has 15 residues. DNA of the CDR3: TGTGCCAGCAGTGAAGCAGGGGGGGTCGCCTACGAGCAGTACTTC. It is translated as CASSEAGGVAYEQYF.

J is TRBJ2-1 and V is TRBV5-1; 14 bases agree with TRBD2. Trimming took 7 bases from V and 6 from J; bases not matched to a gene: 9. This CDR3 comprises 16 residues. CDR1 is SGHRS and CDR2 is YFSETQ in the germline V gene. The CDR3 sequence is CASGRTSGRQVNEQFF. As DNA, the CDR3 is TGCGCCAGCGGTAGGACTAGCGGGAGGCAGGTCAATGAGCAGTTCTTC.

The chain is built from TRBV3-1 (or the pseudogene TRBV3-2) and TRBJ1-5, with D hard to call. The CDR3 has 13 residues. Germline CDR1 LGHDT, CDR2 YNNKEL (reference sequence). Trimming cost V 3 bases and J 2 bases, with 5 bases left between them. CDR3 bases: TGTGCCAGCAGCCAGGCGGGCAATCAGCCCCAGCATTTT. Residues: CASSQAGNQPQHF.

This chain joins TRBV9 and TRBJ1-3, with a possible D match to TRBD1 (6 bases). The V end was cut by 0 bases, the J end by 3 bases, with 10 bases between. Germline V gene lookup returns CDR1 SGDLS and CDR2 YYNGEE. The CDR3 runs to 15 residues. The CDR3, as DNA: TGTGCCAGCAGCGTAGAACAGGGTGGTGGAAACACCATATATTTT. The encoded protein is CASSVEQGGGNTIYF.

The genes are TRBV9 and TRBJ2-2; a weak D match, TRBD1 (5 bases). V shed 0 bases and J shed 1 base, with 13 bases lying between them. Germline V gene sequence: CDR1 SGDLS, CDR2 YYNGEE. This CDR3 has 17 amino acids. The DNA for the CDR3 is TGTGCCAGCAGCGTAGGGCCGATAGGGGAGAACACCGGGGAGCTGTTTTTT. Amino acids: CASSVGPIGENTGELFF.

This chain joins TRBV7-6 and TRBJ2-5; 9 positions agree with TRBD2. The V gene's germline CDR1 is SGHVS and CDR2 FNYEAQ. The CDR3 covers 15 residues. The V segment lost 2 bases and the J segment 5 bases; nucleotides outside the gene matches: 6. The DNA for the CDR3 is TGTGCCAGCAGCTTACTGGCGGGAGGGCGGGAGACCCAGTACTTC. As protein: CASSLLAGGRETQYF.

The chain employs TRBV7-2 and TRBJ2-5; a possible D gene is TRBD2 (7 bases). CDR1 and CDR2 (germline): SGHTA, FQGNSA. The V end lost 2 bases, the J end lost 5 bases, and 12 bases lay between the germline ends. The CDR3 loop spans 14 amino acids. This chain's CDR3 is CASSLRGAGETQYF. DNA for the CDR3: TGTGCCAGCAGCTTACGGGGGGCCGGGGAGACCCAGTACTTC.

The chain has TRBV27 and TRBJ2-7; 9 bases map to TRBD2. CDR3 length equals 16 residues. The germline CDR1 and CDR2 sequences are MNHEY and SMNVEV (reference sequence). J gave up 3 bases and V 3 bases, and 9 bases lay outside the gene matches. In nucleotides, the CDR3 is TGTGCCAGCAGTTTTTCTCTCCTAGCGGGGAACTACGAGCAGTACTTC. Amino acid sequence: CASSFSLLAGNYEQYF.

CDR3 amino acids: CASSMATVYGYTF. CDR3 in DNA: TGTGCCAGTAGTATGGCCACAGTCTATGGCTACACCTTC. The rearrangement uses TRBV19 and TRBJ1-2; D gene unclear. Germline lookup yields CDR1 LNHDA and CDR2 SQIVND (reference sequence). This CDR3 is 13 amino acids long. V lost 3 bases, J lost 4 bases, and 9 bases lay in between.

CDR3 coding DNA: TGTGCCAGCAGTCCACTCGAGCCTAATTCACCCCTCCACTTT. Translating it yields CASSPLEPNSPLHF. This rearrangement joins TRBV28 to TRBJ1-6; no reliable D call. Germline V gene lookup returns CDR1 MDHEN and CDR2 SYDVKM. Trimming pared 5 bases from V and 6 bases from J, leaving 11 bases between. The CDR3 totals 14 residues.

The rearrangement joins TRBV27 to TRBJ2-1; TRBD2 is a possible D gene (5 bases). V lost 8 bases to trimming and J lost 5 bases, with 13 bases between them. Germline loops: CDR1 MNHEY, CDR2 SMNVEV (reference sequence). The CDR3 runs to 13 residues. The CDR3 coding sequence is TGTGCCAGCCACACTAGAAGAAACAATGAGCAGTTCTTC. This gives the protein CASHTRRNNEQFF.

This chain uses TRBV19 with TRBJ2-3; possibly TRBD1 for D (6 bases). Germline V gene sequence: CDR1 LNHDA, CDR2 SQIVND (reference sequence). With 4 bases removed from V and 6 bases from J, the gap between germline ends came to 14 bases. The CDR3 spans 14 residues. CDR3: CASSKGHRDDTQYF. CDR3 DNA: TGTGCCAGTAGTAAGGGACACCGAGATGATACGCAGTATTTT.

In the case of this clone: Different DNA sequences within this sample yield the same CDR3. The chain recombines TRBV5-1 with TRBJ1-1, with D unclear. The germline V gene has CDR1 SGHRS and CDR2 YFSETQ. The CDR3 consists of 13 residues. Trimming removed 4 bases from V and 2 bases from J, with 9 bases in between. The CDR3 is CASSLGANTEAFF. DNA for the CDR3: TGCGCCAGCAGCCTGGGAGCCAACACTGAAGCTTTCTTT.

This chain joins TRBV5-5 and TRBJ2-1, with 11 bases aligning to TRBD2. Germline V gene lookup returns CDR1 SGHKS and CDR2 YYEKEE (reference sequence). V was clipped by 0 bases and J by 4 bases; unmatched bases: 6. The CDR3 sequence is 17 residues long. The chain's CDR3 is CASSLGLAGPLYNEQFF. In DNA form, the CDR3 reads TGTGCCAGCAGCTTGGGACTAGCGGGACCACTTTACAATGAGCAGTTCTTC.

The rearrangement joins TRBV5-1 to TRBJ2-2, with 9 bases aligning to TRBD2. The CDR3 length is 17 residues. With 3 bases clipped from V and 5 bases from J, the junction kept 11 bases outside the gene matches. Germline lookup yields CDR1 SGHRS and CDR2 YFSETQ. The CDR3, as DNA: TGCGCCAGCAGCTCGAAAGCGGGAGGTGCGGGAACCGGGGAGCTGTTTTTT. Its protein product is CASSSKAGGAGTGELFF.

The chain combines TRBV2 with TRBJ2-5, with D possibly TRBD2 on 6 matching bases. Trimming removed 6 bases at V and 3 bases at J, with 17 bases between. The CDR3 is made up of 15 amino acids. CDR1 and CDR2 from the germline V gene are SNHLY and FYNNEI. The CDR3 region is CASRGGGVEEETQYF. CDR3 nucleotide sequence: TGTGCCAGCAGGGGAGGTGGAGTGGAGGAAGAGACCCAGTACTTC.

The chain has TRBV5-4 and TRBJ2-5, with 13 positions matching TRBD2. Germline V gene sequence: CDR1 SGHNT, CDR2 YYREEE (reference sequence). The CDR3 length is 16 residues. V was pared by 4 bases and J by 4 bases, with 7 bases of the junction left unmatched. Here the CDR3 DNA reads TGTGCCAGCAGCCTGAGGACTAGCGGGAGTGGAGAGACCCAGTACTTC. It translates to CASSLRTSGSGETQYF.